This T cell receptor beta chain is drawn from a study of blood T cell repertoires in COVID-19. Study-level background: The cDNA or gDNA used as material had been derived from T cells, B-cell-depleted T cells, or PBMCs.

Per the original methods: Estimates of nucleated cell counts were drawn from the amplification of reference gene primers. Data came from immunoSEQ multiplex PCR; TCRdb stores just in-frame clones and leaves some out. The DNA gave D and trimming, while V, J and clone size come from that table. The sample gives roughly 400,000 clones, roughly 88% of which show up once; 1.4% to 1.5% is in the top ten. The study drew participants aged about 18 to 89 years from about two dozen US areas. Participant-given clinical history determined each cohort assignment. The CDR3 spans 14 residues. Germline CDR1 reads MNHEY; CDR2 reads SMNVEV (reference sequence). V was shortened by 5 bases and J by 5 bases, with 13 bases between the two germline ends. This clone was counted between two and nine times.

This chain joins TRBV27 and TRBJ2-1; TRBD1 might be the D (6 bases). This TCR derives from a woman under 30 who had been exposed to COVID-19. What was sequenced was PBMCs or T cells enriched from blood (not recorded which). As DNA, the CDR3 is TGTGCCAGCAGTGCCCCGACAGGCCACAATGAGCAGTTCTTC. Encoded protein: CASSAPTGHNEQFF.